The T cell receptor (beta chain) under discussion was sequenced for a study of beta chain features in type 1 diabetes. At the level of the study: Patients looked much like healthy donors when it came to age, gender and cell yields. Study-level points and caveats: Among patients with Type 1 diabetes, TCRB CDR3s were moderately but significantly shorter in every one of the four CD4+ subsets.

As for this clone: The antigen is undetermined.

There are 13 residues in the CDR3. V lost 5 bases, J lost 2 bases, and 9 bases lay in between. Per germline, CDR1 MDHEN and CDR2 SYDVKM. Sequenced material consisted of expressed TCRB transcripts (all of the isolated RNA was reverse transcribed). Using immunoSEQ multiplex PCR, the repertoire was profiled, and TCRdb retains in-frame clones only, with some absent. In the table there are 300,000 to 350,000 clones, less than 10% of which are singletons. Markers CD45RO/CCR7/CD25/CD127/CD95/CD27 served to sort CD4+ naive, central memory, regulatory and stem cell-like memory cells. Sorted populations all had greater than 95% purity.

This chain connects TRBV28 to TRBJ2-5; the D gene is possibly TRBD1 (6 bases). The sequencing input was central memory CD4+ T cells from blood. The TCR originated in a woman aged 18 to 35 in good health. The CDR3 is CASSPRGQETQYF. For the CDR3, the DNA is TGTGCCAGCAGTCCTAGGGGGCAAGAGACCCAGTACTTC.